A selection of T cell receptor beta chains follows, all from one sample in a study of human T cells and chemical hapten exposure. TCRdb re-called the reads through MiXCR, storing one row per CDR3 protein. The sample yields about 120,000 distinct CDR3 sequences, about 8.9% seen once. Sequencing was carried out using whole blood. The receptors here all came from a human donor in good health. Some clones in this sample may be carry-over from other donors' samples. CDR3s leave out the opening cysteine and the closing phenylalanine or tryptophan. Fields, in order: V gene, J gene, D gene, CDR3 protein. The D gene is left open where the match is weak.

v_call: TRBV7-2; j_call: TRBJ2-5; d_call: TRBD1; cdr3_aa: ASSSGQGGETQY
v_call: TRBV7-2; j_call: TRBJ2-1; d_call: TRBD2; cdr3_aa: ASSSRTSGGTSSYNEQF
v_call: TRBV2; j_call: TRBJ2-2; d_call: .; cdr3_aa: ASVVSLANTGELF
v_call: TRBV12-3/TRBV12-4; j_call: TRBJ2-7; d_call: .; cdr3_aa: ASSLEGVSYEQY
v_call: TRBV4-1; j_call: TRBJ2-1; d_call: TRBD1; cdr3_aa: ASSQGQGARNEQF
v_call: TRBV20-1; j_call: TRBJ1-2; d_call: .; cdr3_aa: SAGGPVYGYT
v_call: TRBV4-1; j_call: TRBJ2-6; d_call: .; cdr3_aa: ASSHQGGLHSGANVLT
v_call: TRBV14; j_call: TRBJ1-4; d_call: TRBD1; cdr3_aa: ASSGRQGAGEKLF
v_call: TRBV5-1; j_call: TRBJ2-2; d_call: TRBD2; cdr3_aa: ASSEGLADTGELF
v_call: TRBV6-5; j_call: TRBJ1-4; d_call: .; cdr3_aa: ASRTSDSTNEKLF
v_call: TRBV4-2; j_call: TRBJ1-5; d_call: TRBD1; cdr3_aa: ASSQDDRDNQPQH
v_call: TRBV2; j_call: TRBJ2-1; d_call: TRBD2; cdr3_aa: ASIKGLAVNWGVWDEQF
v_call: TRBV7-8; j_call: TRBJ1-5; d_call: .; cdr3_aa: ASSPDINQPQH
v_call: TRBV10-3; j_call: TRBJ1-1; d_call: .; cdr3_aa: AIRAGGRDTEAF
v_call: TRBV10-3; j_call: TRBJ2-7; d_call: .; cdr3_aa: AIGKDERYEQY
v_call: TRBV19; j_call: TRBJ2-1; d_call: TRBD2; cdr3_aa: ASSGPSGHNEQF
v_call: TRBV29-1; j_call: TRBJ1-1; d_call: TRBD1; cdr3_aa: SVGPGQTNTEAF
v_call: TRBV6-4; j_call: TRBJ2-1; d_call: .; cdr3_aa: ASSGSTNNEQF
v_call: TRBV7-8; j_call: TRBJ2-7; d_call: TRBD2; cdr3_aa: ASSAGTSGIYEQY
v_call: TRBV12-3/TRBV12-4; j_call: TRBJ2-6; d_call: TRBD2; cdr3_aa: ASNTGLAGGGANVLT
v_call: TRBV18; j_call: TRBJ2-3; d_call: .; cdr3_aa: ASSPSRTDTQY
v_call: TRBV12-3/TRBV12-4; j_call: TRBJ2-2; d_call: .; cdr3_aa: ASSLSGPGELF
v_call: TRBV30; j_call: TRBJ1-1; d_call: .; cdr3_aa: AWSVGQLIMNTEAF
v_call: TRBV7-9; j_call: TRBJ2-5; d_call: .; cdr3_aa: ASSLIRSLETQY
v_call: TRBV15; j_call: TRBJ2-3; d_call: .; cdr3_aa: ATSRAWDVTDTQY
v_call: TRBV20-1; j_call: TRBJ1-4; d_call: .; cdr3_aa: SARAPAAFGRGIFRFVKLF
v_call: TRBV20-1; j_call: TRBJ2-7; d_call: TRBD1; cdr3_aa: SAAGQGIYEQY
v_call: TRBV7-9; j_call: TRBJ2-2; d_call: TRBD2; cdr3_aa: ASSLWGSGRPTNTGELF
v_call: TRBV2; j_call: TRBJ2-2; d_call: .; cdr3_aa: ASTPKIGLSGELF
v_call: TRBV14; j_call: TRBJ2-7; d_call: TRBD1; cdr3_aa: ASSHRTGPHSYEQY
v_call: TRBV7-2; j_call: TRBJ1-1; d_call: TRBD1; cdr3_aa: ASSHPDRVLVAF
v_call: TRBV5-1; j_call: TRBJ2-2; d_call: .; cdr3_aa: ASSFPGELF
v_call: TRBV29-1; j_call: TRBJ1-2; d_call: .; cdr3_aa: SVDNRRANYGYT
v_call: TRBV12-3/TRBV12-4; j_call: TRBJ1-4; d_call: TRBD1; cdr3_aa: ASRLGQGFPLF
v_call: TRBV7-9; j_call: TRBJ1-4; d_call: .; cdr3_aa: ASGAGTNEKLF
v_call: TRBV7-9; j_call: TRBJ1-5; d_call: TRBD1; cdr3_aa: ASSPEGQAANQPQH
v_call: TRBV20-1; j_call: TRBJ2-1; d_call: TRBD2; cdr3_aa: SAYTGTSGSTEQF
v_call: TRBV27; j_call: TRBJ2-1; d_call: TRBD2; cdr3_aa: ASSAGGSSYNEQF
v_call: TRBV7-9; j_call: TRBJ2-7; d_call: .; cdr3_aa: ASSLEDEQY
v_call: TRBV12-3/TRBV12-4; j_call: TRBJ1-6; d_call: .; cdr3_aa: ASSLRGGNNSPLH
v_call: TRBV5-5; j_call: TRBJ2-7; d_call: TRBD1; cdr3_aa: ASSLVLDRAYEQY
v_call: TRBV12-3/TRBV12-4; j_call: TRBJ2-1; d_call: .; cdr3_aa: ASGRYNEQF
v_call: TRBV15; j_call: TRBJ2-3; d_call: .; cdr3_aa: ATSRASPGAGTDTQY
v_call: TRBV12-3/TRBV12-4; j_call: TRBJ2-5; d_call: TRBD2; cdr3_aa: ASSFASGRARETQY
v_call: TRBV20-1; j_call: TRBJ1-2; d_call: .; cdr3_aa: SAVGRVGGYT
v_call: TRBV19; j_call: TRBJ2-3; d_call: .; cdr3_aa: ASTWQGGDTQY